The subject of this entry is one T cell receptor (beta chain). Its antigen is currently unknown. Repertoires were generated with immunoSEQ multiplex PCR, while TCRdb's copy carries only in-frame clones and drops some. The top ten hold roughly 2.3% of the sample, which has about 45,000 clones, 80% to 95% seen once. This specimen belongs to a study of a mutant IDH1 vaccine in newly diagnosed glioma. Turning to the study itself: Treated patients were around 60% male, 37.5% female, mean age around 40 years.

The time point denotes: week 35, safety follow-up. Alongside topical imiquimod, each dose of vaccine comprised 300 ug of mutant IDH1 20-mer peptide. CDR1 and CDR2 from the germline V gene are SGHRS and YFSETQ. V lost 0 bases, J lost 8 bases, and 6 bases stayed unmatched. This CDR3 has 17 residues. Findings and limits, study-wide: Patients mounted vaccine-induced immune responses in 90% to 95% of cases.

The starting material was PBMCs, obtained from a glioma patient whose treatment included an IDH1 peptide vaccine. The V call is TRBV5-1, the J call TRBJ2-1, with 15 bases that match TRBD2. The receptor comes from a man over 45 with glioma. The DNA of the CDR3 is TGCGCCAGCAGCTTGGCCCCGGGACTAGCGGGAGGCGATGAGCAGTTCTTC. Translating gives CASSLAPGLAGGDEQFF.